The clone carrying this TCR beta chain was picked up many times. Trimming at V came to 4 bases and at J to 4 bases, leaving 2 bases not matched to a gene. The CDR3 runs to 13 residues. Germline CDR1 and CDR2: SEHNR and FQNEAQ (reference sequence). The data belong to a study of blood T cell repertoires in COVID-19. Turning to the study itself: COVID-19 samples from acute and convalescent phases originated in the United States, Italy and Spain. PBMCs, B-cell-depleted T cells, or T cells provided the cDNA or gDNA that made up the material.

Original handling: Amplification of reference gene primers was used by the study to estimate nucleated cell counts. Using immunoSEQ multiplex PCR, the repertoire was profiled, and TCRdb retains in-frame clones only, with some absent. The V and J calls and the clone size are those of that table, but D and trimming were determined from the DNA. The sample carries around 160,000 clones, approximately 84% recorded once. Input material: peripheral blood. The receptor comes from a woman aged 80 or over with acute or convalescent COVID-19. This sequence joins TRBV7-9 and TRBJ2-5, with TRBD1 matching 8 bases. This chain's CDR3 is CASSSGGSETQYF. DNA for the CDR3: TGTGCCAGCAGCTCAGGGGGCTCAGAGACCCAGTACTTC.